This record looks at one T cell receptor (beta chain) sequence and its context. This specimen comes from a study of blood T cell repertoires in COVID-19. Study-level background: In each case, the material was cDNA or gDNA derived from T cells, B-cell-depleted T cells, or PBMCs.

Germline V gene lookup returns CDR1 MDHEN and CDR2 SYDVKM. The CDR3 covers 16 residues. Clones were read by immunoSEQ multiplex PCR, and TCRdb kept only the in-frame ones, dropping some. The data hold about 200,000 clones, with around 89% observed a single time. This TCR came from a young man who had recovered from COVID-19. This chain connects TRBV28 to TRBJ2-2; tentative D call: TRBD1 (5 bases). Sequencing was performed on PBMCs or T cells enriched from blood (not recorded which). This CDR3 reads CTSAGREMWNTGELFF. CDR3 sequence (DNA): TGTACATCGGCTGGCAGGGAAATGTGGAACACCGGGGAGCTGTTTTTT.